This T cell receptor (beta chain) was sequenced in a study of shared clonotypes between healthy human individuals. The donors were all Caucasian adults (living in Nashville, Tennessee). Unsorted samples, those not sorted, used roughly 100 million PBMCs for genomic DNA. Profiled with immunoSEQ multiplex PCR; TCRdb holds only in-frame clones, not every one. Here the sample spans some 530,000 clones, around 73% being singletons. The study's findings and limits: Clonotype sharing levels among donors were expected to vary with sequencing depth. A small donor pool kept down the genetic and exposure-history diversity that was represented.

With regard to this clone: Its antigen is undetermined.

Sample: PBMCs. The clonotype originates from a woman aged 35 to 49 in good health. Some clones in this sample may be carry-over from other donors' samples.

The CDR3 protein is CASSVADPLYGYTF. The CDR3 DNA is TGTGCCAGCAGTGTCGCGGATCCGCTTTATGGCTACACCTTC. The chain is built from TRBV6-1 and TRBJ1-2; D gene unclear. Germline lookup yields CDR1 MNHNS and CDR2 SASEGT. The V and J ends lost 4 bases and 5 bases respectively, with 14 bases between them. CDR3 length: 14 residues.